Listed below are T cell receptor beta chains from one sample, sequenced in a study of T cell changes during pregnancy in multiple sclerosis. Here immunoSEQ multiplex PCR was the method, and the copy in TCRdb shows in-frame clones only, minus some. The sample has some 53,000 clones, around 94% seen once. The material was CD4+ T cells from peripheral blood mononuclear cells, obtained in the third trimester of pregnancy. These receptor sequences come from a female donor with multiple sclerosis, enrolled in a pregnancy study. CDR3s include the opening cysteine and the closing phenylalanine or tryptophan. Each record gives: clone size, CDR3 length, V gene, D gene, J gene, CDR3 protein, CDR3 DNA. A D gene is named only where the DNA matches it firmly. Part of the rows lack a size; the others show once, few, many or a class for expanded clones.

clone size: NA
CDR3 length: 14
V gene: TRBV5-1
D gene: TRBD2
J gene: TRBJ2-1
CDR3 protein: CASSTGLAFNEQFF
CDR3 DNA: TGCGCCAGCAGCACGGGACTAGCGTTCAATGAGCAGTTCTTC

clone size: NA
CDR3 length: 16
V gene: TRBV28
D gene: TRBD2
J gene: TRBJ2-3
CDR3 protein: CASREGGPSGTDTQYF
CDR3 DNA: TGTGCCAGCAGAGAGGGAGGGCCTTCAGGCACAGATACGCAGTATTTT

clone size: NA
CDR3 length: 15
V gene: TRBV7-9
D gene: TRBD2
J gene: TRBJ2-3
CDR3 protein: CASSYSGGLTDTQYF
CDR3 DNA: TGTGCCAGCAGCTATAGCGGGGGCCTCACAGATACGCAGTATTTT

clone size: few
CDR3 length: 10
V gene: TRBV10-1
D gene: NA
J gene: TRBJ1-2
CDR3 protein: CASRASGYTF
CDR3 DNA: TGCGCCAGCAGAGCTAGTGGCTACACCTTC

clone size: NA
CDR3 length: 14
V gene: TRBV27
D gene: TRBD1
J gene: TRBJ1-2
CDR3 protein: CASRQTGGNYGYTF
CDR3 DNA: TGTGCCAGCAGACAGACAGGGGGCAACTATGGCTACACCTTC

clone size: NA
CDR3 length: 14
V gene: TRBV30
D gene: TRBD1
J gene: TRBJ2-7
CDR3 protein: CAWSSGTGSYEQYF
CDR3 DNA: TGTGCCTGGAGTTCCGGGACAGGGAGCTACGAGCAGTACTTC

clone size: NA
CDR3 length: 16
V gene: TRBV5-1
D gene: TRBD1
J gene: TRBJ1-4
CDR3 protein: CASSLADRGGDEKLFF
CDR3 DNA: TGCGCCAGCAGCTTGGCAGACAGGGGAGGGGATGAAAAACTGTTTTTT

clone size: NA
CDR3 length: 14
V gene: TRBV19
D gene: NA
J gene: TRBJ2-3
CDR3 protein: CASSIDNGGMSQYF
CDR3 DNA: TGTGCCAGTAGTATAGACAACGGGGGAATGTCGCAGTATTTT

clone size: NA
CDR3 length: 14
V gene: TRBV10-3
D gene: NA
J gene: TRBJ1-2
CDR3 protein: CAITPGGESRGYTF
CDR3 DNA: TGTGCCATCACCCCCGGGGGGGAGTCGCGAGGCTACACCTTC

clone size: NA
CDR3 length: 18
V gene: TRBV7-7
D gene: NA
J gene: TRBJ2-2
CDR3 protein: CASSPLAGGRLNTGELFF
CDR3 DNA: TGTGCCAGCAGCCCCCTGGCCGGAGGAAGATTGAACACCGGGGAGCTGTTTTTT

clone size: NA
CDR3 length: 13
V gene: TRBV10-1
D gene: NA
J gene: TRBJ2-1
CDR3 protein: CASSESRVGPRVF
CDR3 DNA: TGCGCCAGCAGTGAGTCTCGTGTCGGCCCACGGGTCTTC

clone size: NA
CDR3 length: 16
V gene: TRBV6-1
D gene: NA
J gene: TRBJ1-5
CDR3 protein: CASSEAQPAGNQPQHF
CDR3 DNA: TGTGCCAGCAGTGAAGCGCAACCTGCAGGCAATCAGCCCCAGCATTTT

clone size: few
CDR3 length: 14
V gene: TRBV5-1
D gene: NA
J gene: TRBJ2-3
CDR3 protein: CASSFRTGTDTQYF
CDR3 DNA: TGCGCCAGCAGCTTTAGGACAGGCACAGATACGCAGTATTTT

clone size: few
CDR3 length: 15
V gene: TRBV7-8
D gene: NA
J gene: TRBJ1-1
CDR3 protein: CASSPRQMMNTEAFF
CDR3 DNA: TGTGCCAGCAGCCCAAGACAGATGATGAACACTGAAGCTTTCTTT

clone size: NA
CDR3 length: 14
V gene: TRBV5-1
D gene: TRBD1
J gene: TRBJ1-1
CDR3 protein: CASSFTGEDTEAFF
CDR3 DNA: TGCGCCAGCAGCTTCACAGGGGAGGACACTGAAGCTTTCTTT

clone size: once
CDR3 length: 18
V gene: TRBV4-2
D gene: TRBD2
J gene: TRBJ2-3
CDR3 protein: CASSQVTRAGLGTDTQYF
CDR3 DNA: TGTGCCAGCAGCCAAGTAACCCGAGCGGGACTAGGGACAGATACGCAGTATTTT

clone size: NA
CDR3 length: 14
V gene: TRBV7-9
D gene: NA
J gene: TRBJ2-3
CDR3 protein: CASSLGQDTDTQYF
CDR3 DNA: TGTGCCAGCAGCTTAGGACAGGACACAGATACGCAGTATTTT

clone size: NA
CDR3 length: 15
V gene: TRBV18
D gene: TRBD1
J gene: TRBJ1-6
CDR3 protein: CASSLGTGPNSPLHF
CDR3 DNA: TGTGCCAGCTCACTAGGGACAGGGCCTAATTCACCCCTCCACTTT

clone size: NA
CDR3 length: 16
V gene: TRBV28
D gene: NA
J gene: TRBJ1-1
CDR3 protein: CASSFPRGTGNTEAFF
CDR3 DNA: TGTGCCAGCAGTTTTCCACGAGGGACTGGGAACACTGAAGCTTTCTTT

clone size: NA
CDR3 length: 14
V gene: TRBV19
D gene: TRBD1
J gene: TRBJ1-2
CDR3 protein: CASIDRGRAYGYTF
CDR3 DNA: TGTGCCAGTATCGACAGGGGGCGCGCCTATGGCTACACCTTC

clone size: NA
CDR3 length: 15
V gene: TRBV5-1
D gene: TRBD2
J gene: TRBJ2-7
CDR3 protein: CASSLLAGGRYEQYF
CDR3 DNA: TGCGCCAGCAGCTTACTAGCGGGGGGTCGGTACGAGCAGTACTTC

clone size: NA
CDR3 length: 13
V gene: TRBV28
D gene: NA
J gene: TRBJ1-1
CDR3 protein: CASSVVNVAEAFF
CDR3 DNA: TGTGCCAGCAGTGTCGTAAATGTCGCTGAAGCTTTCTTT

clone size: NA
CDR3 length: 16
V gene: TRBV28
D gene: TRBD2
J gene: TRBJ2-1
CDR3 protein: CASSLDSGRADNEQFF
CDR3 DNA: TGTGCCAGCAGTTTGGATAGCGGGAGGGCCGACAATGAGCAGTTCTTC

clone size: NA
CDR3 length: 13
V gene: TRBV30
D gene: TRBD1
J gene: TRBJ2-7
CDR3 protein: CAWTPNRGNEQYF
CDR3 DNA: TGTGCCTGGACCCCGAACAGGGGAAACGAGCAGTACTTC

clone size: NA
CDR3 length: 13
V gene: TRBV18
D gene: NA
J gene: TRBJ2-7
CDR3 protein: CASSPRRGYEQYF
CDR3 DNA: TGTGCCAGCTCTCCCCGGAGGGGTTACGAGCAGTACTTC

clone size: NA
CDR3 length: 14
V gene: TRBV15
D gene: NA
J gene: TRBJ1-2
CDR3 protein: CATSRGGTSYGYTF
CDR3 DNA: TGTGCCACCAGCAGAGGTGGCACATCCTATGGCTACACCTTC

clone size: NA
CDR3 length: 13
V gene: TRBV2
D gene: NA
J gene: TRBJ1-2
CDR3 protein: CASNPDYRDGYTF
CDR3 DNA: TGTGCCAGCAACCCAGATTACAGGGATGGCTACACCTTC

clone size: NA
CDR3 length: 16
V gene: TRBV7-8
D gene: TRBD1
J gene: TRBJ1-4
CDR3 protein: CASSFLAGGDGEKLFF
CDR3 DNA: TGTGCCAGCAGCTTTCTCGCAGGGGGCGACGGAGAAAAACTGTTTTTT

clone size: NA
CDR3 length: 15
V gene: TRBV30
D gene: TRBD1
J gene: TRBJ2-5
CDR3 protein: CAWSVSAGGEETQYF
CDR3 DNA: TGTGCCTGGAGTGTTTCGGCAGGGGGCGAGGAGACCCAGTACTTC

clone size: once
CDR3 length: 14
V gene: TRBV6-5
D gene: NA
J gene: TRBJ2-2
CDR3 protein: CASSSPPRAGELFF
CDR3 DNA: TGTGCCAGCAGTTCGCCCCCGCGGGCCGGGGAGCTGTTTTTT

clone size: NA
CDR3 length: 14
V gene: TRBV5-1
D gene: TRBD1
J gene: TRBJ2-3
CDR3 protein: CATRQGAYTDTQYF
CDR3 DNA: TGCGCCACCCGGCAGGGGGCCTACACAGATACGCAGTATTTT

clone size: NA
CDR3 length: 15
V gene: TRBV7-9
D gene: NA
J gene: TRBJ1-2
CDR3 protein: CASSVTAQGNYGYTF
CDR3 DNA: TGTGCCAGCAGCGTTACAGCACAGGGAAACTATGGCTACACCTTC

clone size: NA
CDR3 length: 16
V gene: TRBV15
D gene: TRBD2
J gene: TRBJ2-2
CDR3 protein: CATSPRLAGTTGELFF
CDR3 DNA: TGTGCCACCAGCCCCCGGCTAGCGGGGACCACCGGGGAGCTGTTTTTT

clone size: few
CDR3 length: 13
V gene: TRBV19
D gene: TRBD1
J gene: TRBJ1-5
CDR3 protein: CASSQGANQPQHF
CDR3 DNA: TGTGCCAGTAGTCAGGGGGCGAATCAGCCCCAGCATTTT

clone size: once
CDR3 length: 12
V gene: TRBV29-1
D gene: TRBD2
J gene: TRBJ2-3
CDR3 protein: CSVRLAVDTQYF
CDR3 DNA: TGCAGCGTACGACTAGCGGTAGATACGCAGTATTTT

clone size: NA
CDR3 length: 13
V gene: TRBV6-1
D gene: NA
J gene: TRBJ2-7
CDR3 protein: CASSRTDTYEQYF
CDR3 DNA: TGTGCCAGCAGTCGCACGGACACCTACGAGCAGTACTTC

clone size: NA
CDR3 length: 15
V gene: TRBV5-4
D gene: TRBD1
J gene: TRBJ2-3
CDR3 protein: CASSLDRDFLDTQYF
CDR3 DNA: TGTGCCAGCAGCCTGGACAGGGATTTTCTGGATACGCAGTATTTT

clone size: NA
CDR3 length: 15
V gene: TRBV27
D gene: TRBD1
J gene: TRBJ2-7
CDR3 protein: CASSLRDRGLREQYF
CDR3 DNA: TGTGCCAGCAGTCTCCGGGACAGGGGGCTTCGAGAGCAGTACTTC

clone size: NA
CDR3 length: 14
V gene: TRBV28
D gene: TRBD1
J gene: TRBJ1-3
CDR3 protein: CATGQGVSGNTIYF
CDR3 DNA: TGTGCCACGGGGCAGGGGGTCTCTGGAAACACCATATATTTT

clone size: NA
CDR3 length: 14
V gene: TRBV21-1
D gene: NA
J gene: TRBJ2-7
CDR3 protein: CASSGRDKIYEQYF
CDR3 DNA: TGTGCCAGCAGCGGCCGGGACAAGATATACGAGCAGTACTTC

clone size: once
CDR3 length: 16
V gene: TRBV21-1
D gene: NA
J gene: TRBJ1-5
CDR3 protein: CASSKAHDRRDQPQHF
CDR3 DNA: TGTGCCAGCAGCAAAGCCCACGACAGGCGAGATCAGCCCCAGCATTTT

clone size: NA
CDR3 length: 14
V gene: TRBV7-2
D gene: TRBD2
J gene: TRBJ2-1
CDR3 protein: CASSLRTSGREQFF
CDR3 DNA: TGTGCCAGCAGCCTACGGACTAGCGGGAGGGAGCAGTTCTTC

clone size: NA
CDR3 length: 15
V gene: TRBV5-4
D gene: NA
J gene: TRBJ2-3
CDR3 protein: CASSLGGHGTDTQYF
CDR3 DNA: TGTGCCAGCAGCTTGGGGGGACATGGCACAGATACGCAGTATTTT

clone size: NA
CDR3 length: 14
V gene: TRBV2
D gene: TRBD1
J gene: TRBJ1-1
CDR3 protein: CASSRQGGDTEAFF
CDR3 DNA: TGTGCCAGCAGTCGACAGGGGGGTGACACTGAAGCTTTCTTT

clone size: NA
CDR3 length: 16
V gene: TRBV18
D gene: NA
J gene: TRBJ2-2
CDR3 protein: CASSRGPGGSTGELFF
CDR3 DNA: TGTGCCAGCTCACGCGGTCCAGGGGGGTCCACCGGGGAGCTGTTTTTT

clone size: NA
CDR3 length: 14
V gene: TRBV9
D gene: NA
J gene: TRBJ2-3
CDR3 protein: CASSVDTSSDTQYF
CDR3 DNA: TGTGCCAGCAGCGTAGATACTTCTTCAGATACGCAGTATTTT

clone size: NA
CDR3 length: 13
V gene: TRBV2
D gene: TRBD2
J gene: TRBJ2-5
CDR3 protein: CASLAGPGETQYF
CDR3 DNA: TGTGCCAGCTTAGCGGGACCGGGAGAGACCCAGTACTTC

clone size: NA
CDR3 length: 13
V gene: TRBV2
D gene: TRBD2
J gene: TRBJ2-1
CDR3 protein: CASRTSGMGEQFF
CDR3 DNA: TGTGCCAGCAGGACTAGCGGGATGGGTGAGCAGTTCTTC

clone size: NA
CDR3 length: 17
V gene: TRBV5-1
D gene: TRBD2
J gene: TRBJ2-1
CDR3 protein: CASSLDPSGRGYNEQFF
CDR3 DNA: TGCGCCAGCAGCTTGGATCCGAGCGGGAGGGGCTACAATGAGCAGTTCTTC

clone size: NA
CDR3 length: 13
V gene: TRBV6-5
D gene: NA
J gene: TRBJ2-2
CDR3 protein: CASSSRGTGELFF
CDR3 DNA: TGTGCCAGCAGTTCGAGGGGGACCGGGGAGCTGTTTTTT

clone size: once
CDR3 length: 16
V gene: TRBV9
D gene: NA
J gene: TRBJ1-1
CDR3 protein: CASSVGTDLLNTEAFF
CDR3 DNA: TGTGCCAGCAGCGTAGGAACAGACCTCCTGAACACTGAAGCTTTCTTT

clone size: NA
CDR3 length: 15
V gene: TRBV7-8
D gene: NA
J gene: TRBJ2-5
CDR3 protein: CASSLVGAGRSPQYF
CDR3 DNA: TGTGCCAGCAGCTTAGTTGGTGCAGGGCGATCGCCCCAGTACTTC

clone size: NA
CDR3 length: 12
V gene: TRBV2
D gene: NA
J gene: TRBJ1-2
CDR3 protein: CASSRDTYGYTF
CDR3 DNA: TGTGCCAGCAGTCGAGACACCTATGGCTACACCTTC

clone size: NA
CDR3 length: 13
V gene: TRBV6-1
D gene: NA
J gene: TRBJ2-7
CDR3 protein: CASRTGGSGEQYF
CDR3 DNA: TGTGCCAGCAGGACGGGGGGCTCGGGCGAGCAGTACTTC